Following are 22 T cell receptor beta chains from one sample sequenced in a study of cytomegalovirus exposure and HLA in healthy donors. Vbeta (60) and Jbeta (13) primers were used in the PCR. The data were produced by immunoSEQ multiplex PCR, yet TCRdb's version contains in-frame clones alone and is incomplete. The data contain roughly 290,000 clones, around 90% of them singletons. The sequenced material came from PBMCs. These receptors were collected from a woman under 30 in good health and CMV-seronegative.

This clone has a single count. The genes are TRBV9 and TRBJ2-7; D perhaps matches TRBD2 (6 bases). Germline V gene sequence: CDR1 SGDLS, CDR2 YYNGEE. V lost 9 bases and J lost 0, with 16 bases in between. The length of the CDR3 is 14 residues. CDR3 residues: CAIKGVAASYEQYF. CDR3 bases: TGTGCCATCAAAGGGGTAGCGGCCTCCTACGAGCAGTACTTC.

The J gene is TRBJ2-2, the V gene TRBV11-3; 8 bases line up with TRBD1. Per germline, CDR1 SGHNT and CDR2 YENEEA. The CDR3 is 14 residues long. The V and J ends lost 5 bases and 5 bases, in that order; junction bases with no gene match: 4. The CDR3 nucleotides are TGTGCCAGCAGCCTGGACAGGGCTACCGGGGAGCTGTTTTTT. Residues: CASSLDRATGELFF.

The chain is built from TRBV19 and TRBJ2-7, with D possibly matching TRBD1 (6 bases). V lost 8 bases, J lost 1 base, and 12 bases lay in between. Germline values: CDR1 LNHDA, CDR2 SQIVND (reference sequence). The CDR3 runs 13 residues. CDR3 residues: CASRGHGSYEQYF. Written as DNA, the CDR3 is TGTGCCAGTCGGGGACACGGATCCTACGAGCAGTACTTC.

The J gene is TRBJ1-2, the V gene TRBV28, with a weak D call TRBD1 (5 bases). Trimming stripped 2 bases from V and 6 bases from J, with 13 bases between. The V gene's germline CDR1 is MDHEN and CDR2 SYDVKM. The CDR3 has 14 amino acids. The CDR3 nucleotides read TGTGCCAGCAGTTTAACGCTAGGAGGGGATGGCTACACCTTC. This translates into CASSLTLGGDGYTF.

A note on this clone: Additional DNA sequences in this sample encode the identical CDR3. J is TRBJ1-6 and V is TRBV15; D may be TRBD1 (5 bases). The CDR3 loop spans 18 amino acids. The ends were cut back, 3 bases at V and 0 bases at J, with 15 bases in the middle. Per the germline V gene, CDR1 is LNHNV and CDR2 is YYDKDF (reference sequence). The CDR3 loop reads CATSSQGRWSSYNSPLHF. As DNA, the CDR3 is TGTGCCACCAGCAGTCAGGGCCGTTGGAGCTCCTATAATTCACCCCTCCACTTT.

The genes are TRBV6-5 and TRBJ1-2, with 7 nucleotides matching TRBD1. Germline V gives CDR1 MNHEY, CDR2 SVGAGI. CDR3 length equals 14 residues. Trimming cost V 5 bases and J 5 bases; bases outside gene matches: 8. The CDR3 sequence: CASSGWDRHYGYTF. CDR3 nucleotides: TGTGCCAGCAGTGGATGGGACAGACATTATGGCTACACCTTC.

This sequence joins TRBV10-2 and TRBJ2-5, with TRBD1 identical over 8 bases. This CDR3 has 13 amino acids. Losses at the gene ends were 6 bases for V and 5 bases for J; bases not matched to a gene: 5. Germline loops: CDR1 WSHSY, CDR2 SAAADI. DNA for the CDR3: TGCGCCAGCAGGGCAGGGGGCGGGGAGACCCAGTACTTC. The encoded protein is CASRAGGGETQYF.

The V gene is TRBV7-3, the J gene TRBJ2-3; TRBD1 matches 7 bases. Germline CDR1 SGHTA, CDR2 FQGTGA. J gave up 6 bases and V 3 bases, and 9 bases lay outside the gene matches. The CDR3 totals 15 residues. The CDR3 protein is CASSLQGQTFDTQYF. CDR3 DNA sequence: TGTGCCAGCAGCTTGCAGGGACAGACCTTTGATACGCAGTATTTT.

On this clone: The junction departs from germline at one end; a sequencing error may be responsible. V gene TRBV7-9 combines with J gene TRBJ2-1; D call uncertain. This CDR3 is built from 12 residues. The germline CDR1 and CDR2 sequences are SEHNR and FQNEAQ (reference sequence). CDR3 region: CSSSLGDNEQFF. As DNA, the CDR3 is TGTTCCAGCAGCTTAGGAGACAATGAGCAGTTCTTC.

In regard to this clone: One end of the junction varies from germline; a read error may be responsible. The V and J genes are TRBV7-9 and TRBJ2-2; possibly TRBD2 for D (6 bases). Germline V gives CDR1 SEHNR, CDR2 FQNEAQ (reference sequence). The CDR3 is 16 amino acids. Written as DNA, the CDR3 is TGTTCCAGCAGCTTAGGTTACGGGGACTCGTCCGGGGAGCTGTTTTTT. This sequence encodes CSSSLGYGDSSGELFF.

This chain connects TRBV9 to TRBJ1-3, with D possibly TRBD1 on 5 matching bases. Trimming shortened V by 3 bases and J by 10 bases, and 14 bases separated the two germline ends. The CDR3 sequence is 13 residues long. CDR1 and CDR2 from the germline V gene are SGDLS and YYNGEE. CDR3 amino acids: CASSEGTEGTIYF. The CDR3 DNA sequence: TGTGCCAGCAGCGAAGGGACGGAGGGGACCATATATTTT.

The rearrangement uses TRBV19 and TRBJ2-5; 9 bases fit TRBD1. CDR3 size: 17 residues. Germline V gene sequence: CDR1 LNHDA, CDR2 SQIVND (reference sequence). V lost 2 bases, J lost 5 bases, and 12 bases stayed unmatched. This CDR3 reads CASSIFSPLTGGETQYF. The CDR3 DNA reads as TGTGCCAGTAGTATATTCTCCCCTTTGACAGGGGGGGAGACCCAGTACTTC.

The V gene is TRBV18, the J gene TRBJ1-2; TRBD1 might be the D (6 bases). V lost 3 bases and J lost 8, with 19 bases in between. The V gene's germline CDR1 is KGHSH and CDR2 LQKENI. The CDR3 extends over 15 amino acids. This CDR3 reads CASSPSQGMVRGYTF. The CDR3 DNA follows: TGTGCCAGCTCACCTTCGCAGGGGATGGTGCGGGGCTACACCTTC. The full variable domain, in which reference TRBV18 and TRBJ1-2 provide the parts outside the CDR3, is NAGVMQNPRHLVRRRGQEARLRCSPMKGHSHVYWYRQLPEEGLKFMVYLQKENIIDESGMPKERFSAEFPKEGPSILRIQQVVRGDSAAYFCASSPSQGMVRGYTFGSGTRLTVV.

This rearrangement joins TRBV13 to TRBJ2-7; possible D gene TRBD1, 5 bases. There are 12 residues in the CDR3. The ends were cut back, 5 bases at V and 3 bases at J, with 8 bases in the middle. CDR1 is PRHDT and CDR2 is FYEKMQ in the germline V gene (reference sequence). The CDR3 reads CASSHDSYEQYF. Here the CDR3 DNA reads TGTGCCAGCAGCCATGACAGCTACGAGCAGTACTTC.

This clone was observed a handful of times. This rearrangement joins TRBV2 to TRBJ1-2; perhaps TRBD1 as D (5 bases). This CDR3 has 13 amino acids. Trimming removed 4 bases at V and 4 bases at J, with 10 bases between. Germline values: CDR1 SNHLY, CDR2 FYNNEI. CDR3 protein: CASSGRDLYGYTF. The CDR3 DNA follows: TGTGCCAGCAGTGGGAGGGACCTCTATGGCTACACCTTC.

The chain recombines TRBV6-5 with TRBJ1-1; D is perhaps TRBD1 (6 bases). There are 13 residues in the CDR3. V was cut by 6 bases and J by 4 bases, with 12 bases left in between. Germline V gene lookup returns CDR1 MNHEY and CDR2 SVGAGI. The CDR3 nucleotides read TGTGCCAGCAGCAGAGGGGGGGCCACTGAAGCTTTCTTT. The encoded protein is CASSRGGATEAFF.

V usage is TRBV4-2 and J usage is TRBJ1-4, with D maybe TRBD1 (6 bases). Germline assignment: CDR1 LGHNA and CDR2 YNFKEQ. V was pared by 4 bases and J by 8 bases, with 17 bases between. The CDR3 contains 15 residues. CDR3 sequence reads: CASSLGHGGAEKLFF. The DNA for the CDR3 is TGTGCCAGCAGCCTGGGACATGGGGGCGCGGAAAAACTGTTTTTT.

This sequence joins TRBV11-2 and TRBJ1-2, with D possibly TRBD1 on 6 matching bases. Trimming pared 5 bases from V and 6 bases from J, leaving 16 bases between. The CDR3 extends over 14 amino acids. The germline gives CDR1 SGHAT, CDR2 FQNNGV. The CDR3, as DNA: TGTGCCAGCAGCACACGTTCAGGGGAGAATGGCTACACCTTC. Translating it yields CASSTRSGENGYTF.

This clone is a singleton in its sample. The chain uses TRBV6-5 and TRBJ1-1; D call uncertain. Germline CDR1 is MNHEY and CDR2 is SVGAGI. CDR3 length equals 16 residues. Trimming removed 2 bases from V and 1 base from J, with 14 bases in between. This CDR3 reads CASSYNFPGGNTEAFF. The CDR3 DNA reads as TGTGCCAGCAGTTACAACTTTCCAGGTGGGAACACTGAAGCTTTCTTT.

This clone was seen only once. The J gene is TRBJ2-7, the V gene TRBV6-5, with D maybe TRBD1 (6 bases). Trimming shortened V by 7 bases and J by 7 bases, and 11 bases separated the two germline ends. The CDR3 loop spans 11 amino acids. Germline CDR1 and CDR2: MNHEY and SVGAGI. Here the CDR3 reads CASKQGREQYF. DNA of the CDR3: TGTGCCAGCAAACAGGGTCGGGAGCAGTACTTC.

To note about this clone: An end of the junction does not agree with germline; a read error may underlie this. The chain recombines TRBV7-7 with TRBJ2-2, with 7 bases aligning to TRBD1. The CDR3 consists of 19 residues. CDR1 and CDR2 (germline): SSHAT, FNYEAQ (reference sequence). This chain's CDR3 is CASSLHPLQTGSNTGELFF. The CDR3 DNA is TGTGCTAGCAGCTTACACCCGCTACAGACAGGGTCGAACACCGGGGAGCTGTTTTTT.

The rearrangement joins TRBV23-1 to TRBJ2-7; 9 bases agree with TRBD2. TRBV23-1 is an ORF, with its function uncertain. This CDR3 is built from 16 residues. V shed 0 bases, J shed 3 bases, and the junction held 6 bases outside the gene matches. The CDR3 region is CASSQSDLTSGYEQYF. The CDR3 bases are TGCGCCAGCAGTCAATCGGATTTGACTAGCGGCTACGAGCAGTACTTC.